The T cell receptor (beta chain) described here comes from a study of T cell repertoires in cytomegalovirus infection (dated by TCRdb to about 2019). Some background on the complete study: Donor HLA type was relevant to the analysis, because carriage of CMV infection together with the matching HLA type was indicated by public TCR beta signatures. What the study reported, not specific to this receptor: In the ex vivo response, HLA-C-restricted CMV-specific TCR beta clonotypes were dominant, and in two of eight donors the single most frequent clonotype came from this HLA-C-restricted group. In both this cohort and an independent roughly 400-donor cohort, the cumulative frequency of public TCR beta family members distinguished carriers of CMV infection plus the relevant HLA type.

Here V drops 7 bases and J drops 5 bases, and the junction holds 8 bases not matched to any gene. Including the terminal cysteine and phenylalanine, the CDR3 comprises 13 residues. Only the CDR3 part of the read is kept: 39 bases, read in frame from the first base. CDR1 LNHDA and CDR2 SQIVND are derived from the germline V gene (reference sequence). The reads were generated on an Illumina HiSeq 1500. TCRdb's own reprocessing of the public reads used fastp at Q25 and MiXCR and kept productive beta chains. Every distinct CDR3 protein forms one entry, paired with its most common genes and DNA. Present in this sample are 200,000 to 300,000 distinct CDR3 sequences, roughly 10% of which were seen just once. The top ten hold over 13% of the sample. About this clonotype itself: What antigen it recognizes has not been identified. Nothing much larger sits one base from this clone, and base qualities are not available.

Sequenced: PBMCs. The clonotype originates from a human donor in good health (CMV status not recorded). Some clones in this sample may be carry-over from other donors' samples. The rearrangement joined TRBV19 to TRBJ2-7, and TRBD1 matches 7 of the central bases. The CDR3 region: CASNKGAIDEQYF. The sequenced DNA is TGTGCCAGTAATAAGGGGGCCATCGACGAGCAGTACTTC.